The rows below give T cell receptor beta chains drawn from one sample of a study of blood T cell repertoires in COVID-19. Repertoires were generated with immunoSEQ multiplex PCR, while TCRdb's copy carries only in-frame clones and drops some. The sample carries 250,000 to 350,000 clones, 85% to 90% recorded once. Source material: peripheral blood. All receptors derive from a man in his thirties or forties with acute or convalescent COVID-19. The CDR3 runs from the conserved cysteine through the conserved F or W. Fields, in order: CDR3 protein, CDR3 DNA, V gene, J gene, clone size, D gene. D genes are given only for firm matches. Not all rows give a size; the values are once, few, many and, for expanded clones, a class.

CASSYQLADLVNEQFF	TGCGCCAGCAGCTATCAACTAGCGGACCTTGTCAATGAGCAGTTCTTC	TRBV5-1	TRBJ2-1	NA	TRBD2
CASSSGQGASPLHF	TGTGCCAGCAGCAGTGGACAGGGGGCATCACCCCTCCACTTT	TRBV5-4	TRBJ1-6	NA	TRBD1
CAISDPLLAESSYEQYF	TGTGCCATCAGTGACCCCCTACTTGCGGAAAGCTCCTACGAGCAGTACTTC	TRBV10-3	TRBJ2-7	NA	NA
CASSQSLTAEAFF	TGTGCCAGCAGCCAATCGCTAACAGCTGAAGCTTTCTTT	TRBV16	TRBJ1-1	few	NA
CASSPGTGDHEQYF	TGTGCCAGCAGCCCCGGGACAGGGGACCACGAGCAGTACTTC	TRBV7-9	TRBJ2-7	once	TRBD1
CASSLVTDGSYEQYF	TGTGCCAGCAGCTTAGTAACGGACGGGAGCTACGAGCAGTACTTC	TRBV11-2	TRBJ2-7	once	NA
CASRTTGGSEKLFF	TGTGCCAGCAGAACGACAGGGGGCTCTGAAAAACTGTTTTTT	TRBV7-9	TRBJ1-4	NA	TRBD1
CASSPSGTAEAFF	TGTGCCAGCAGTCCTTCAGGGACAGCTGAAGCTTTCTTT	TRBV7-3	TRBJ1-1	NA	TRBD1
CASMALGQGYGYTF	TGTGCCAGCATGGCGTTGGGACAGGGGTATGGCTACACCTTC	TRBV28	TRBJ1-2	once	TRBD1
CASSEQGANYGYTF	TGTGCCAGCAGTGAGCAGGGGGCCAACTATGGCTACACCTTC	TRBV2	TRBJ1-2	NA	TRBD1
CASSLAGEASEQFF	TGCGCCAGCAGCTTGGCCGGGGAGGCTTCTGAGCAGTTCTTC	TRBV5-1	TRBJ2-1	few	NA
CASSTAGGGYEQYF	TGTGCCAGCAGCACTGCTGGCGGGGGCTACGAGCAGTACTTC	TRBV6-6	TRBJ2-7	once	TRBD2
CASSIDRGTYGYTF	TGTGCCAGTAGTATCGACAGGGGGACGTATGGCTACACCTTC	TRBV19	TRBJ1-2	NA	TRBD1
CASRDRQSYTF	TGTGCCAGCAGGGACAGACAAAGCTACACCTTC	TRBV6-6	TRBJ1-2	NA	NA
CATVIQGQVDTQYF	TGTGCCACCGTAATACAGGGCCAGGTCGATACGCAGTATTTT	TRBV21-1	TRBJ2-3	NA	NA
CAWSRGPGEYGYTF	TGTGCCTGGAGTAGGGGCCCAGGGGAGTATGGCTACACCTTC	TRBV30	TRBJ1-2	NA	NA
CASSKRDGSYGYTF	TGTGCCAGCAGCAAGAGGGACGGGAGCTATGGCTACACCTTC	TRBV21-1	TRBJ1-2	NA	NA
CASRRGPLEYF	TGTGCCAGCAGGAGGGGGCCTTTAGAGTACTTC	TRBV6-5	TRBJ2-7	NA	TRBD1
CSASLAGSSYEQYF	TGCAGTGCTAGTCTCGCGGGAAGCTCCTACGAGCAGTACTTC	TRBV20-1	TRBJ2-7	NA	NA
CASRRTSQETQYF	TGTGCCAGCAGAAGAACTAGTCAAGAGACCCAGTACTTC	TRBV12-3/TRBV12-4	TRBJ2-5	NA	NA
CASSRQAVSGNTIYF	TGTGCCAGCAGTCGACAGGCCGTCTCTGGAAACACCATATATTTT	TRBV6-5	TRBJ1-3	NA	NA
CASSPGTGFNEQYF	TGCGCCAGCAGCCCCGGGACAGGGTTCAACGAGCAGTACTTC	TRBV5-1	TRBJ2-7	NA	TRBD1
CSTQTGSIETQYF	TGCAGCACACAAACAGGTTCTATAGAGACCCAGTACTTC	TRBV29-1	TRBJ2-5	NA	NA
CASISAGNTIYF	TGTGCCAGCATAAGCGCGGGAAACACCATATATTTT	TRBV28	TRBJ1-3	NA	NA
CASSDQEVEKLFF	TGTGCCAGTAGTGATCAGGAGGTCGAAAAACTGTTTTTT	TRBV19	TRBJ1-4	NA	NA
CASSTRTSREQYF	TGCGCCAGCAGCACCCGGACTAGTAGAGAGCAGTACTTC	TRBV5-1	TRBJ2-7	NA	TRBD2
CASNQLAGGFDQETQYF	TGTGCCAGCAACCAACTAGCGGGGGGGTTCGATCAAGAGACCCAGTACTTC	TRBV2	TRBJ2-5	NA	TRBD2
CASSRGTGTYTGELFF	TGTGCCAGCTCACGAGGGACAGGGACCTACACCGGGGAGCTGTTTTTT	TRBV18	TRBJ2-2	NA	TRBD1
CASSLNWPDTQYF	TGTGCCAGCAGTTTGAATTGGCCGGATACGCAGTATTTT	TRBV27	TRBJ2-3	NA	NA
CASSLGPGQGGEQYF	TGTGCCAGCAGCTTGGGGCCGGGACAGGGGGGCGAGCAGTACTTC	TRBV5-6	TRBJ2-7	NA	TRBD1
CASSFSGGPGELFF	TGCGCCAGCAGCTTCTCCGGGGGACCCGGGGAGCTGTTTTTT	TRBV5-1	TRBJ2-2	NA	NA
CASSAGTAYEQYF	TGTGCCAGCAGCGCCGGGACAGCCTACGAGCAGTACTTC	TRBV9	TRBJ2-7	NA	TRBD1
CASSTSGQEAQAFF	TGTGCCAGCAGTACCTCGGGACAGGAGGCACAAGCTTTCTTT	TRBV28	TRBJ1-1	NA	TRBD1
CASSGGGNTEAFF	TGCGCCAGCAGCGGGGGCGGGAACACTGAAGCTTTCTTT	TRBV5-1	TRBJ1-1	NA	NA
CASVPGKMNIQYF	TGTGCCAGCGTCCCGGGGAAGATGAACATTCAGTACTTC	TRBV27	TRBJ2-4	NA	NA
CAWSVGLAGKETQYF	TGTGCCTGGAGTGTAGGCCTAGCGGGGAAAGAGACCCAGTACTTC	TRBV30	TRBJ2-5	NA	TRBD2
CASSGRLGSTDTQYF	TGCGCCAGCAGCGGAAGACTTGGGAGCACAGATACGCAGTATTTT	TRBV5-1	TRBJ2-3	NA	NA
CASSRDKSTQETQYF	TGTGCCAGCAGCCGGGACAAAAGCACCCAAGAGACCCAGTACTTC	TRBV5-4	TRBJ2-5	NA	NA
CASSGGSLATSSSTDTQYF	TGTGCCAGCAGTGGAGGGAGCCTAGCGACGTCCTCTAGCACAGATACGCAGTATTTT	TRBV6-1	TRBJ2-3	NA	NA
CASGAGTSGYSTDTQYF	TGCGCCAGCGGGGCTGGGACTAGCGGATATAGCACAGATACGCAGTATTTT	TRBV5-1	TRBJ2-3	NA	TRBD2
CASNRGAPQETQYF	TGTGCCAGCAACAGGGGGGCCCCGCAAGAGACCCAGTACTTC	TRBV6-5	TRBJ2-5	NA	TRBD1
CAWDNSNTEAFF	TGTGCCTGGGATAACTCGAACACTGAAGCTTTCTTT	TRBV30	TRBJ1-1	few	NA
CASSEQGAIKGEKLFF	TGTGCCAGCAGCGAACAGGGGGCCATTAAGGGGGAAAAACTGTTTTTT	TRBV28	TRBJ1-4	NA	TRBD1
CASSQVLPTLGLEQYF	TGCGCCAGCAGCCAAGTCTTACCGACATTGGGACTCGAGCAGTACTTC	TRBV4-1	TRBJ2-7	once	NA
CASSPAGNWAFF	TGTGCCAGCTCACCGGCGGGGAATTGGGCTTTCTTT	TRBV18	TRBJ1-1	NA	NA
CAWSKGGRGRDTQYF	TGTGCCTGGAGTAAGGGGGGGAGAGGTAGAGATACGCAGTATTTT	TRBV30	TRBJ2-3	NA	NA
CASSLGQGAWDSNSPLHF	TGTGCCAGCAGCCTCGGACAGGGGGCTTGGGATAGTAATTCACCCCTCCACTTT	TRBV5-4	TRBJ1-6	NA	TRBD1
CASSQRTGAEYEQYF	TGCGCCAGCAGCCAAAGAACAGGGGCTGAATACGAGCAGTACTTC	TRBV4-1	TRBJ2-7	NA	TRBD1
CASSLFLFVSSGEQETQYF	TGTGCCAGCAGCTTGTTTTTGTTCGTATCTAGCGGGGAACAAGAGACCCAGTACTTC	TRBV5-5	TRBJ2-5	NA	TRBD2
CASSWTQLTGGVDGYTF	TGTGCCAGCAGCTGGACCCAACTTACAGGGGGCGTAGATGGCTACACCTTC	TRBV7-2	TRBJ1-2	NA	TRBD1
CASSSVGKEGHEQYF	TGTGCCAGCAGCTCCGTGGGAAAAGAGGGCCACGAGCAGTACTTC	TRBV5-4	TRBJ2-7	NA	NA